These 31 T cell receptor beta chains came from one sample sequenced in a study of T-cell reconstitution after alpha-beta-depleted transplantation in children. The TCRbeta library incorporated unique molecular identifiers. TCRdb ran MiXCR on the PCR reads and lists one entry per CDR3 protein. Of some 120,000 distinct CDR3 sequences detected, around a tenth appear once; the ten largest clones hold 24%. Material: PBMCs, mostly from graft donor cells, obtained 180 days after TCRalphabeta/CD19-depleted stem cell transplant. These receptors originate from a girl under three years old who had a stem cell transplant for combined immunodeficiency, so the T cells may come from the graft donor.

This clonotype came up a few times. V gene TRBV12-3 or TRBV12-4 combines with J gene TRBJ2-7; TRBD1 agrees at 7 bases. The V and J ends lost 4 bases and 2 bases, in that order; junction bases with no gene match: 8. The CDR3 is 15 amino acids. CDR3 nucleotide sequence: TGTGCCAGCAGTTCCTCGACAGGGATGACCTACGAGCAGTACTTC. It encodes CASSSSTGMTYEQYF.

This clonotype came up a few times. This sequence joins TRBV7-2 and TRBJ1-4; D remains unclear. With 1 base removed from V and 0 bases from J, the gap between germline ends came to 9 bases. In germline, CDR1 is SGHTA, CDR2 FQGNSA. The CDR3 runs to 16 residues. CDR3 region: CASSLVGGATNEKLFF. The CDR3 region has the DNA TGTGCCAGCAGCTTAGTTGGAGGAGCAACTAATGAAAAACTGTTTTTT.

This clonotype was picked up a small number of times. V gene TRBV2 combines with J gene TRBJ2-1; 11 nucleotides align to TRBD2. The trim removed 5 bases at V and 8 bases at J, leaving 5 bases unmatched. Germline V gives CDR1 SNHLY, CDR2 FYNNEI. There are 14 residues in the CDR3. This CDR3 reads CASSPGTSGDEQFF. DNA for the CDR3: TGTGCCAGCAGTCCCGGGACTAGCGGCGATGAGCAGTTCTTC.

This clonotype was recorded a few times. The chain couples TRBV6-1 to TRBJ2-2, with 10 nucleotides matching TRBD1. The junction had 8 bases not matched to a gene; V was cut back by 8 bases and J by 5 bases. This CDR3 is 15 amino acids long. Looked up from germline, CDR1 is MNHNS and CDR2 is SASEGT. The CDR3: CASGRQGAETGELFF. CDR3 bases: TGTGCCAGCGGGAGACAGGGGGCAGAGACCGGGGAGCTGTTTTTT.

The chain employs TRBV18 and TRBJ2-7, with 9 bases that match TRBD1. In germline, CDR1 is KGHSH, CDR2 LQKENI. The length of the CDR3 is 15 residues. V was pared by 4 bases and J by 4 bases, with 8 bases of the junction left unmatched. CDR3 coding DNA: TGTGCCAGCTCACTTTCTGGACAGGGGAAATACGAGCAGTACTTC. This sequence encodes CASSLSGQGKYEQYF.

This clonotype was seen more than once but under ten times. The genes are TRBV6-1 and TRBJ2-5; TRBD1 matches at 7 bases. The CDR3 loop spans 15 amino acids. CDR1 MNHNS and CDR2 SASEGT come from the germline V gene. Unmatched junction bases numbered 5, after V lost 1 base and J lost 3 bases. In nucleotides, the CDR3 is TGTGCCAGCAGTGAAGGTCCAGGGGGTAAAGAGACCCAGTACTTC. This sequence encodes CASSEGPGGKETQYF.

In its sample, this clonotype was seen a few times. The rearrangement links TRBV6-5 to TRBJ2-7, with no clear D. Germline CDR1 MNHEY, CDR2 SVGAGI. V lost 0 bases, J lost 2 bases, and 8 bases lay in between. The CDR3 contains 14 residues. The DNA for the CDR3 is TGTGCCAGCAGTTACTCTGCTGACCCCTACGAGCAGTACTTC. This sequence encodes CASSYSADPYEQYF.

A remark on this clonotype: This may arise from a read error, as a much more abundant clone is one base away. This chain joins TRBV7-2 and TRBJ2-3; weak D call: TRBD2 (5 bases). V dropped 2 bases and J dropped 1 base, with 7 bases sitting between them. The germline CDR1 and CDR2 sequences are SGHTA and FQGNSA. The CDR3 loop spans 14 amino acids. CDR3 bases: TGTGCCAGCAGCTTATTCGGGGGCACAGATACGCAGTATTTT. Amino acids: CASSLFGGTDTQYF.

Ten or more counts support this clonotype. V and J are TRBV7-6 and TRBJ2-7; D is tentatively TRBD1 or TRBD2 (7 bases each). This CDR3 has 14 amino acids. V was pared by 4 bases and J by 3 bases, with 13 bases between. Germline CDR1 is SGHVS and CDR2 is FNYEAQ. CDR3 sequence reads: CASSSTGDYYEQYF. CDR3 coding DNA: TGTGCCAGCAGCTCTACAGGGGACTACTACGAGCAGTACTTC.

CDR3 in amino acids: CASSFGQNTGELFF. CDR3 coding DNA: TGTGCCAGCAGCTTCGGACAGAACACCGGGGAGCTGTTTTTT. This chain links TRBV5-6 with TRBJ2-2, with D perhaps TRBD1 (5 bases). This CDR3 contains 14 residues. V was trimmed by 2 bases and J by 1 base, leaving 6 bases between them. From germline, CDR1 is SGHDT and CDR2 YYEEEE.

V usage is TRBV3-1 and J usage is TRBJ2-5; D gene unclear. Trimming stripped 0 bases from V and 2 bases from J, with 4 bases between. CDR3 length: 13 residues. The germline CDR1 and CDR2 sequences are LGHDT and YNNKEL (reference sequence). CDR3 sequence reads: CASSQDPQETQYF. The DNA for the CDR3 is TGTGCCAGCAGCCAAGATCCACAAGAGACCCAGTACTTC.

This clonotype appeared many times. The chain joins TRBV5-1 to TRBJ2-4; TRBD1 matches at 8 bases. Trimming removed 0 bases from V and 6 bases from J; junction bases left unmatched: 11. The germline gives CDR1 SGHRS, CDR2 YFSETQ. The CDR3 runs 17 residues. CDR3 sequence reads: CASSLGGTGTFGNIQYF. The CDR3 nucleotides are TGCGCCAGCAGCTTGGGGGGGACAGGTACTTTCGGAAACATTCAGTACTTC.

The DNA for the CDR3 is TGCAGTGCTAGGCACTGGAGCAGGGGGCGGCCCGACATTCAGTACTTC. This codes for CSARHWSRGRPDIQYF. The chain employs TRBV20-1 and TRBJ2-4, with TRBD1 identical over 8 bases. The V and J ends lost 3 bases and 8 bases, in that order; junction bases with no gene match: 15. Per the germline V gene, CDR1 is DFQATT and CDR2 is SNEGSKA (reference sequence). The CDR3 covers 16 residues.

This clonotype has a single count. The V and J genes are TRBV20-1 and TRBJ2-7; the match to TRBD2 covers 8 bases. The CDR3 loop spans 14 amino acids. CDR1 DFQATT and CDR2 SNEGSKA come from the germline V gene (reference sequence). With V trimmed by 2 bases and J by 6 bases, 9 bases remained unmatched. This CDR3 is CSARHSGRGGEQYF. Here the CDR3 DNA reads TGCAGTGCTAGACACAGCGGGAGAGGTGGCGAGCAGTACTTC.

This clonotype appeared once. The chain employs TRBV7-2 and TRBJ2-1; 9 bases fit TRBD1. The V gene's germline CDR1 is SGHTA and CDR2 FQGNSA. The ends lost 3 bases at V and 7 bases at J; junction bases unmatched: 7. The CDR3 has 15 residues. The DNA for the CDR3 is TGTGCCAGCAGCTTTACAGGGGGCGCGGGGAATGAGCAGTTCTTC. Its protein product is CASSFTGGAGNEQFF.

The chain couples TRBV15 to TRBJ2-7; tentative D call: TRBD2 (6 bases). The V gene's germline CDR1 is LNHNV and CDR2 YYDKDF (reference sequence). This CDR3 spans 16 amino acids. V lost 3 bases and J lost 4, with 19 bases in between. Here the CDR3 reads CATSSPGGPRRYEQYF. The DNA for the CDR3 is TGTGCCACCAGCAGTCCCGGGGGTCCCCGGCGTTACGAGCAGTACTTC.

The J gene is TRBJ2-5, the V gene TRBV28; 10 bases are shared with TRBD2. There are 16 residues in the CDR3. Per germline, CDR1 MDHEN and CDR2 SYDVKM. V gave up 2 bases and J gave up 1 base; unmatched junction bases: 4. The DNA for the CDR3 is TGTGCCAGCAGTTTACGACTAGCGGGCCGCCAAGAGACCCAGTACTTC. Its protein is CASSLRLAGRQETQYF. Full variable domain (missing parts from reference TRBV28 and TRBJ2-5): DVKVTQSSRYLVKRTGEKVFLECVQDMDHENMFWYRQDPGLGLRLIYFSYDVKMKEKGDIPEGYSVSREKKERFSLILESASTNQTSMYLCASSLRLAGRQETQYFGPGTRLLVL.

A few counts support this clonotype. The CDR3 is CASSLQTGPYEQYF. In DNA form, the CDR3 reads TGCGCCAGCAGCTTGCAGACAGGGCCCTACGAGCAGTACTTC. The V and J genes are TRBV5-1 and TRBJ2-7; TRBD1 aligns across 7 bases. The CDR3 length is 14 residues. V shed 1 base and J 2 bases; nucleotides not matched to a gene: 3. Looked up from germline, CDR1 is SGHRS and CDR2 is YFSETQ.

J is TRBJ2-5 and V is TRBV20-1, with 8 bases that match TRBD1. Germline trimming cut 2 bases from V and 1 base from J; bases unmatched to any gene: 6. The CDR3 is made up of 15 amino acids. Looked up from germline, CDR1 is DFQATT and CDR2 is SNEGSKA (reference sequence). CDR3 sequence reads: CSARRRTGPQETQYF. As DNA, the CDR3 is TGCAGTGCTAGAAGGAGGACAGGGCCCCAAGAGACCCAGTACTTC.

This clonotype was seen repeatedly, ten times or more. The genes are TRBV5-6 and TRBJ1-1, with a weak D call TRBD1 (5 bases). The germline gives CDR1 SGHDT, CDR2 YYEEEE. This CDR3 has 14 amino acids. V was shortened by 0 bases and J by 1 base, with 7 bases between the two germline ends. For the CDR3, the DNA is TGTGCCAGCAGCTTGGGACAGCGGAACACTGAAGCTTTCTTT. Protein sequence: CASSLGQRNTEAFF.

V and J are TRBV5-1 and TRBJ1-4; the D gene is possibly TRBD1 (6 bases). This CDR3 spans 14 amino acids. The ends were cut back, 4 bases at V and 1 base at J, with 8 bases in the middle. The V gene's germline CDR1 is SGHRS and CDR2 YFSETQ. CDR3 amino acids: CASSQDRTNEKLFF. CDR3 sequence (DNA): TGCGCCAGCAGCCAGGACAGAACTAATGAAAAACTGTTTTTT. Together with reference TRBV5-1 and TRBJ1-4, the CDR3 gives the full variable domain: KAGVTQTPRYLIKTRGQQVTLSCSPISGHRSVSWYQQTPGQGLQFLFEYFSETQRNKGNFPGRFSGRQFSNSRSEMNVSTLELGDSALYLCASSQDRTNEKLFFGSGTQLSVL.

This clonotype has a count of ten or more. This rearrangement joins TRBV24-1 to TRBJ2-7, with 14 bases matching TRBD2. In germline, CDR1 is KGHDR, CDR2 SFDVKD. Unmatched junction bases numbered 3, after V lost 2 bases and J lost 4 bases. This CDR3 contains 16 residues. The CDR3 nucleotides read TGTGCCACCAGTGATTCGGGACTAGCGGGAGTTTACGAGCAGTACTTC. This encodes CATSDSGLAGVYEQYF.

This clonotype was seen only a few times. The chain links TRBV6-1 to TRBJ2-3, with D perhaps matching TRBD2 (5 bases). There are 16 residues in the CDR3. V was shortened by 2 bases and J by 0 bases, with 12 bases between the two germline ends. The germline gives CDR1 MNHNS, CDR2 SASEGT. The CDR3 DNA sequence: TGTGCCAGCAGTGAAACCCGGACTGCTAGCACAGATACGCAGTATTTT. Translated: CASSETRTASTDTQYF.

This clonotype was seen at least ten times. The V and J genes are TRBV5-1 and TRBJ1-6; 9 nucleotides match TRBD1. The CDR3 is 17 residues long. CDR1 is SGHRS, CDR2 YFSETQ, per germline. V shed 4 bases and J 9 bases; nucleotides not matched to a gene: 14. The CDR3 bases are TGCGCCAGCAGCCAGAGAACGACAGGGGGTGGAAGTTCACCCCTCCACTTT. Translation gives CASSQRTTGGGSSPLHF.

This clonotype was counted only a few times. The rearrangement joins TRBV7-2 to TRBJ2-1; 7 bases agree with TRBD1. The V and J ends lost 6 bases and 4 bases, in that order; junction bases with no gene match: 3. Germline V CDR1 and CDR2: SGHTA, FQGNSA. This CDR3 is built from 13 residues. CDR3 sequence: CASRDRAYNEQFF. The CDR3 DNA reads TGTGCCAGCAGAGACAGGGCGTACAATGAGCAGTTCTTC.

The rearrangement joins TRBV3-1 to TRBJ1-2; D is uncertain. Germline loops: CDR1 LGHDT, CDR2 YNNKEL (reference sequence). This CDR3 has 14 amino acids. The ends were cut back, 1 base at V and 5 bases at J, with 11 bases in the middle. CDR3 DNA: TGTGCCAGCAGCCAAGGGGCAGGCCCTTATGGCTACACCTTC. Residues: CASSQGAGPYGYTF.

This clonotype was observed a few times. The CDR3 bases are TGCGCCAGCAGCTTGGAGCGGAGAAACACTGAAGCTTTCTTT. This translates into CASSLERRNTEAFF. The chain has TRBV5-1 and TRBJ1-1, with no clear D. Trimming stripped 0 bases from V and 2 bases from J, with 8 bases between. The germline V gene encodes CDR1 SGHRS and CDR2 YFSETQ. The CDR3 has 14 amino acids. Combining the CDR3 with reference TRBV5-1 and TRBJ1-1 gives the whole variable domain KAGVTQTPRYLIKTRGQQVTLSCSPISGHRSVSWYQQTPGQGLQFLFEYFSETQRNKGNFPGRFSGRQFSNSRSEMNVSTLELGDSALYLCASSLERRNTEAFFGQGTRLTVV.

The chain couples TRBV12-3 or TRBV12-4 to TRBJ1-1; D is unresolved. Deletions cut 0 bases from V and 7 bases from J, with 9 bases between. The CDR3 is made up of 13 amino acids. CDR3 residues: CASSLAPRLEAFF. The CDR3 DNA reads as TGTGCCAGCAGTTTAGCCCCCCGTCTTGAAGCTTTCTTT.

The chain uses TRBV4-3 and TRBJ1-1, with a possible D match to TRBD1 (5 bases). Germline V gives CDR1 LGHNA, CDR2 YSLEER. The CDR3 loop spans 13 amino acids. Trimming removed 4 bases from V and 5 bases from J, with 11 bases in between. The CDR3 sequence: CASSPPGGTEAFF. CDR3 nucleotide sequence: TGCGCCAGCAGCCCCCCGGGGGGGACTGAAGCTTTCTTT.

In its sample, this clonotype was seen many times. The J gene is TRBJ2-5, the V gene TRBV5-1; possibly TRBD2 for D (6 bases). The ends were cut back, 5 bases at V and 3 bases at J, with 11 bases in the middle. The CDR3 length is 13 residues. Germline V gene data show CDR1 as SGHRS and CDR2 as YFSETQ. This chain's CDR3 is CASRRDSEETQYF. The DNA for the CDR3 is TGCGCCAGCAGGCGGGACTCAGAAGAGACCCAGTACTTC.

This clonotype was seen a handful of times. The chain combines TRBV12-3 or TRBV12-4 with TRBJ2-7; no clear D gene. Trimming removed 3 bases from V and 9 bases from J, with 9 bases in between. The CDR3 has 11 residues. The CDR3 DNA reads TGTGCCAGCAGTTTCGTAGAAGTGCAGTACTTC. The encoded protein is CASSFVEVQYF.